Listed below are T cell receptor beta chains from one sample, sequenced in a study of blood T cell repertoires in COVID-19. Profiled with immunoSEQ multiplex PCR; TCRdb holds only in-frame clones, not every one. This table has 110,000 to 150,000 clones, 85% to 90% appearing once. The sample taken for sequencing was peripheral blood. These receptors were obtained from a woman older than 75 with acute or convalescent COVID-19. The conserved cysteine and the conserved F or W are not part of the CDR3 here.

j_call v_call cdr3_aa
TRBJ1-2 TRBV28 ASSLYTADYYGYT
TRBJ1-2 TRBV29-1 SVWGGAHYGYT
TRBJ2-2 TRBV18 ASSPVRTGDAGELF
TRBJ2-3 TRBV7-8 ASSLTSGFTDTQY
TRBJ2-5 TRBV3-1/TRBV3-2 ASSQVPGQGEETQY
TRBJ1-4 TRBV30 AWSPNRDRLF
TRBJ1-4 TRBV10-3 AISESRGKLF
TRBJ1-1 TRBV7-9 ASSSEGGSEAF
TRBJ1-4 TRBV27 ASRIGHGPEKLF
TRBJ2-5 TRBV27 ASSFSFQETQY
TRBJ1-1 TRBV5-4 ASSSQGARTEAF
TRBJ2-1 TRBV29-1 SVEAVGGGYNEQF
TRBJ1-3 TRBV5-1 ASSVEGQAGNTIY
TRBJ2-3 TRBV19 ASSHARDTQY
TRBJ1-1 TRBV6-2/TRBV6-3 ASSWTTGRTEAF
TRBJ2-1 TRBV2 ASNGGGSIHEQF
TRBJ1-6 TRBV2 ASSQDRPYNSPLH
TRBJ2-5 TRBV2 ASRWTGGLETQY
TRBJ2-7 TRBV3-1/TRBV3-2 ASSQDLLTGGEQY
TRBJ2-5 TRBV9 ASSAPDGVQETQY
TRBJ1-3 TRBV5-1 ASSSGQGTAGNTIY
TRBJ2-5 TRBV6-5 ASRTHSQETQY
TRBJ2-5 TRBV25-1 ASSASGTQY